This T cell receptor beta chain was captured by sequencing in a study of blood T cell repertoires in COVID-19. Study details: Donors in the United States, Italy and Spain gave samples during acute or convalescent COVID-19. Sources were T cells, B-cell-depleted T cells, or PBMCs; the material itself was cDNA or gDNA.

The repertoire was sequenced with immunoSEQ multiplex PCR; TCRdb's copy has only in-frame clones and lacks some. The table lists approximately 250,000 clones, 75% to 90% of them singletons. In terms of age and location, participants ranged from roughly 18 to 95 years and lived in under 30 US areas. CDR3 length equals 20 residues. V was cut by 6 bases and J by 8 bases, with 35 bases left in between. Germline CDR1 is MNHEY and CDR2 is SMNVEV (reference sequence). The source of this sequence is a woman aged 25 to 45 with acute COVID-19. Sequences were obtained from PBMCs or T cells enriched from blood (not recorded which). The chain joins TRBV27 to TRBJ2-1; D may be TRBD2 (10 bases). The CDR3: CASRGEQGARPGLASDEQFF. The CDR3 nucleotides read TGTGCCAGCAGAGGCGAACAGGGGGCGCGACCGGGACTAGCGTCAGATGAGCAGTTCTTC.